Listed here are 26 T cell receptor beta chains from one sample, sequenced in a study of spatial heterogeneity in lung cancer. Study-level findings and limits: The number of expanded tumor alpha and beta chains correlated with mutation number.

Specified time point: sample taken at primary tumor resection. Antigen specificity for these receptors is unknown. TCRdb recomputed calls from the 5' RACE reads with MiXCR, one row per CDR3 protein. The repertoire includes approximately 26,000 distinct CDR3 sequences, approximately 9% of them detected once, and 7.7% sits in the top ten. Sequencing was performed on lung tumor tissue, taken at surgery. The receptors shown here come from a male donor with early-stage non-small cell lung cancer.

The chain recombines TRBV11-2 with TRBJ2-3, with D tentatively TRBD2 (6 bases). The CDR3 covers 13 residues. From germline, CDR1 is SGHAT and CDR2 FQNNGV. Trimming stripped 1 base from V and 8 bases from J, with 10 bases between. The CDR3 nucleotides are TGTGCCAGCAGCTTAGTTTCCGGGGGTACGCAGTATTTT. Translated: CASSLVSGGTQYF.

This clonotype was recorded at least ten times. The rearrangement links TRBV9 to TRBJ2-2; D unresolved. With 2 bases removed from V and 7 bases from J, the gap between germline ends came to 3 bases. Per germline, CDR1 SGDLS and CDR2 YYNGEE. This CDR3 is built from 11 residues. CDR3 sequence (DNA): TGTGCCAGCAGCGTCCACGGGGAGCTGTTTTTT. As protein: CASSVHGELFF.

This clonotype was recorded at least ten times. The chain joins TRBV5-1 to TRBJ2-2, with D unclear. The CDR3 consists of 12 residues. V lost 2 bases to trimming and J lost 5 bases, with 4 bases between them. Germline V CDR1 and CDR2: SGHRS, YFSETQ. The CDR3 protein is CASSFGTGELFF. DNA for the CDR3: TGCGCCAGCAGCTTTGGGACCGGGGAGCTGTTTTTT.

There are many counts of this clonotype. The chain has TRBV6-5 and TRBJ2-7; no clear D. The V gene's germline CDR1 is MNHEY and CDR2 SVGAGI. CDR3 length equals 16 residues. Trimming removed 0 bases from V and 4 bases from J, with 16 bases in between. The CDR3 loop is CASSYSASPILYEQYF. CDR3 coding DNA: TGTGCCAGCAGTTACTCGGCCAGTCCTATACTATACGAGCAGTACTTC.

This clonotype was detected once. The chain couples TRBV5-1 to TRBJ2-3; 10 nucleotides agree with TRBD2. The CDR3 totals 16 residues. V trimming: 1 base; J trimming: 4 bases; junction bases outside the gene matches: 6. CDR1 and CDR2 from the germline V gene are SGHRS and YFSETQ. This chain's CDR3 is CASSLSSGGIPDTQYF. In DNA, the CDR3 is TGCGCCAGCAGCTTGAGTAGCGGGGGGATCCCAGATACGCAGTATTTT.

Many counts were recorded for this clonotype. This chain connects TRBV3-1 to TRBJ2-5; D is possibly TRBD1 (5 bases). CDR3 length equals 15 residues. Germline values: CDR1 LGHDT, CDR2 YNNKEL (reference sequence). V was pared by 4 bases and J by 2 bases, with 14 bases between. The CDR3 protein is CASSLPQGGQETQYF. The CDR3 DNA follows: TGTGCCAGCAGCCTTCCTCAGGGCGGTCAAGAGACCCAGTACTTC.

This clonotype was seen many times. V gene TRBV9 combines with J gene TRBJ2-3; 10 bases match TRBD1. The CDR3 is 15 residues long. CDR1 and CDR2 from the germline V gene are SGDLS and YYNGEE. The ends lost 0 bases at V and 5 bases at J; junction bases unmatched: 3. CDR3 residues: CASSVATGGGDTQYF. The CDR3 DNA reads TGTGCCAGCAGCGTAGCGACAGGGGGCGGAGATACGCAGTATTTT.

This clonotype was detected many times. This sequence joins TRBV2 and TRBJ2-7, with D tentatively TRBD1 (5 bases). This CDR3 has 12 amino acids. The germline V gene has CDR1 SNHLY and CDR2 FYNNEI. With 6 bases removed from V and 3 bases from J, the gap between germline ends came to 9 bases. The CDR3 DNA follows: TGTGCCAGCAGAACCGACAGCTACGAGCAGTACTTC. Its protein is CASRTDSYEQYF.

This clonotype was counted at least ten times. The chain is built from TRBV4-1 and TRBJ1-2, with unresolved D. Germline CDR1 is MGHRA and CDR2 is YSYEKL. V was cut by 0 bases and J by 1 base, with 12 bases left in between. There are 16 residues in the CDR3. CDR3 protein: CASSQEQQLINYGYTF. In DNA, the CDR3 is TGCGCCAGCAGCCAAGAACAACAGTTGATTAACTATGGCTACACCTTC.

This clonotype was detected ten times or more. The chain recombines TRBV7-9 with TRBJ1-4; the D gene is possibly TRBD1 (5 bases). CDR1 and CDR2 from the germline V gene are SEHNR and FQNEAQ (reference sequence). The V end was cut by 5 bases, the J end by 4 bases, with 11 bases between. This CDR3 is built from 14 residues. DNA of the CDR3: TGTGCCAGCAGCCCTGGGACGGTTAATGAAAAACTGTTTTTT. Translation gives CASSPGTVNEKLFF.

Notes on this clonotype: This may arise from a read error, as a much more abundant clone is one base away. This rearrangement joins TRBV6-2 or TRBV6-3 to TRBJ1-1; tentative D call: TRBD1 (5 bases). The CDR3 is 18 residues long. The V gene lost 5 bases and the J gene lost 4 bases, with 26 bases spanning the gap. Germline V lookup: CDR1 MNHEY, CDR2 SVGEGT. The DNA for the CDR3 is TGTGCCAGCAGTCGATGGGGGGTTTCCAGTAGGTTCTGCACTGAAGCTTTCTTT. As protein: CASSRWGVSSRFCTEAFF.

This clonotype was observed many times. V and J are TRBV12-3 or TRBV12-4 and TRBJ1-5; D is unclear. The CDR3 extends over 13 amino acids. The V end was cut by 9 bases, the J end by 6 bases, with 15 bases between. The CDR3 protein is CASVLGSPQPQHF. The DNA for the CDR3 is TGTGCCAGTGTGCTGGGGTCGCCTCAGCCCCAGCATTTT.

This clonotype was counted ten times or more. J is TRBJ2-5 and V is TRBV3-1; 12 bases map to TRBD2. Germline values: CDR1 LGHDT, CDR2 YNNKEL (reference sequence). V shed 4 bases, J shed 4 bases, and the junction held 7 bases outside the gene matches. The CDR3 extends over 16 amino acids. CDR3 in amino acids: CASSPTSGGQLETQYF. The CDR3 bases are TGTGCCAGCAGCCCGACTAGCGGGGGACAATTAGAGACCCAGTACTTC.

This clonotype was counted ten times or more. The chain combines TRBV12-3 or TRBV12-4 with TRBJ2-7; no firm D call. V was cut by 0 bases and J by 2 bases, with 8 bases left in between. CDR3 size: 14 residues. The CDR3 is CASSLAGFPYEQYF. CDR3 DNA sequence: TGTGCCAGCAGTTTAGCAGGCTTCCCCTACGAGCAGTACTTC.

This clonotype was found many times. This chain uses TRBV20-1 with TRBJ2-4; 10 bases align to TRBD2. J gave up 8 bases and V 6 bases, and 10 bases lay outside the gene matches. Germline V gene data show CDR1 as DFQATT and CDR2 as SNEGSKA (reference sequence). The CDR3 covers 14 residues. For the CDR3, the DNA is TGCAGTGCACACCTTAGCGGGGGGTCGGACATTCAGTACTTC. Translation gives CSAHLSGGSDIQYF.

This clonotype was picked up a small number of times. This chain links TRBV7-2 with TRBJ2-1, with a possible D match to TRBD1 (6 bases). CDR3 length equals 14 residues. Looked up from germline, CDR1 is SGHTA and CDR2 is FQGNSA. V shed 5 bases and J shed 7 bases, with 15 bases lying between them. The CDR3 DNA sequence: TGTGCCAGCAGCAAAGGTGGACAGATGAATGAGCAGTTCTTC. It codes for CASSKGGQMNEQFF. The whole variable domain, filled in from reference TRBV7-2 and TRBJ2-1, reads GAGVSQSPSNKVTEKGKDVELRCDPISGHTALYWYRQSLGQGLEFLIYFQGNSAPDKSGLPSDRFSAERTGGSVSTLTIQRTQQEDSAVYLCASSKGGQMNEQFFGPGTRLTVL.

The sample holds many counts of this clonotype. V usage is TRBV7-6 and J usage is TRBJ2-3; D not certain. The CDR3 has 16 residues. CDR1 and CDR2 (germline): SGHVS, FNYEAQ. Trimming removed 5 bases at V and 1 base at J, with 16 bases between. CDR3 in amino acids: CASSPPVGRGTDTQYF. CDR3 bases: TGTGCCAGCAGCCCCCCAGTTGGCCGAGGCACAGATACGCAGTATTTT.

This clonotype turned up a few times. The gene calls are TRBV28 and TRBJ2-1; 13 positions match TRBD2. CDR1 and CDR2 from the germline V gene are MDHEN and SYDVKM. This CDR3 contains 16 residues. With V trimmed by 6 bases and J by 10 bases, 12 bases remained unmatched. The CDR3 loop is CASRSTGGLAGLEQFF. In DNA, the CDR3 is TGTGCCAGCAGGAGTACCGGGGGACTAGCGGGATTGGAGCAGTTCTTC.

This clonotype was counted a few times. V and J are TRBV29-1 and TRBJ2-3; 13 nucleotides match TRBD2. The CDR3 spans 16 residues. Germline V gene data show CDR1 as SQVTM and CDR2 as ANQGSEA. Trimming cost V 4 bases and J 0 bases; bases outside gene matches: 4. The chain's CDR3 is CSVGGGLAGSTDTQYF. For the CDR3, the DNA is TGCAGCGTTGGAGGGGGACTAGCGGGGAGCACAGATACGCAGTATTTT.

The table lists this clonotype with many counts. The rearrangement uses TRBV15 and TRBJ2-2, with D uncertain. The CDR3 is 15 residues long. Trimming left V 1 base short and J 4 bases short, with 10 bases between. Germline V lookup: CDR1 LNHNV, CDR2 YYDKDF (reference sequence). In DNA form, the CDR3 reads TGTGCCACCAGCAGAGTTAAGAAACCCACCGGGGAGCTGTTTTTT. This codes for CATSRVKKPTGELFF.

The sample holds many counts of this clonotype. The J gene is TRBJ1-1, the V gene TRBV6-2 or TRBV6-3; D is unresolved. This CDR3 has 13 amino acids. Trimming removed 2 bases from V and 1 base from J, with 5 bases in between. Germline lookup yields CDR1 MNHEY and CDR2 SVGEGT. The CDR3 DNA is TGTGCCAGCAGTTACAGAAGGAACACTGAAGCTTTCTTT. It encodes CASSYRRNTEAFF.

This clonotype was observed a handful of times. This chain connects TRBV28 to TRBJ1-5; no reliable D call. V was pared by 6 bases and J by 1 base, with 10 bases between. In germline, CDR1 is MDHEN, CDR2 SYDVKM. The CDR3 runs to 14 residues. The CDR3 protein is CASSPPPSNQPQHF. The DNA for the CDR3 is TGTGCCAGCAGCCCCCCGCCGAGCAATCAGCCCCAGCATTTT.

This clonotype was found many times. This rearrangement joins TRBV11-2 to TRBJ1-3; unclear D gene. CDR1 SGHAT and CDR2 FQNNGV come from the germline V gene. This CDR3 spans 18 amino acids. With 0 bases removed from V and 2 bases from J, the gap between germline ends came to 17 bases. In DNA form, the CDR3 reads TGTGCCAGCAGCTTAGATCCTAGGAATAGAGGGCCTGGAAACACCATATATTTT. As protein: CASSLDPRNRGPGNTIYF.

This clonotype occurred many times. This chain connects TRBV10-3 to TRBJ2-7; D might be TRBD1 (6 bases). Germline values: CDR1 ENHRY, CDR2 SYGVKD. Trimming stripped 11 bases from V and 4 bases from J, with 12 bases between. The CDR3 consists of 11 residues. The CDR3 is CAAGQSYEQYF. The DNA for the CDR3 is TGTGCCGCCGGACAGTCTTACGAGCAGTACTTC.

This clonotype has at least ten counts. This chain connects TRBV20-1 to TRBJ1-2; D is undetermined. V lost 3 bases, J lost 6 bases, and 11 bases lay in between. The CDR3 runs 12 residues. Looked up from germline, CDR1 is DFQATT and CDR2 is SNEGSKA (reference sequence). As DNA, the CDR3 is TGCAGTGCTAGCCCCTCAGGTCATGGCTACACCTTC. Protein product: CSASPSGHGYTF.

This clonotype was detected many times. The chain uses TRBV28 and TRBJ2-6, with D unresolved. Between the trimmed V and J ends, which lost 5 bases and 4 bases, there was a span of 6 bases. The germline V gene encodes CDR1 MDHEN and CDR2 SYDVKM. This CDR3 region has 13 residues. The CDR3 nucleotides are TGTGCCAGCAGTGTATCCGGGGCCAACGTCCTGACTTTC. It codes for CASSVSGANVLTF.